Sequencing of this T cell receptor beta chain was carried out in a study of immune heterogeneity within non-small cell lung tumors. On the study more broadly: There were several squamous cell carcinomas, about 9 non-squamous carcinomas and 1 tumor not otherwise specified. Study outcomes and limitations: Individual patients mostly differed in their high-frequency T-cell receptor beta clonotypes. Identical dominant CDR3 beta clonotypes were found recurring across a patient's tumor sites, along with site-unique high-frequency clones. Statistically, local T-cell clonality exhibited a moderate yet significant correlation with local tumor mutational burden (R about 0.35).

On this clonotype: No antigen is known for it.

Each sample used roughly 600 ng of genomic DNA from bulk tumor tissue. Each primary tumor yielded several biopsies, collected far apart from one another at surgery. It was patients with untreated, newly diagnosed non-small cell lung cancer who underwent curative surgery. This CDR3 spans 16 amino acids. Unmatched junction bases numbered 5, after V lost 0 bases and J lost 3 bases. The germline V gene encodes CDR1 GTSNPN and CDR2 SVGIG (reference sequence). Multiplex PCR employing 32 V and 13 J primers generated amplicons of the TCR beta CDR3. Via MiXCR, TCRdb re-called the multiplex PCR reads, giving one row per CDR3 protein. The table has around 15,000 distinct CDR3 sequences, approximately 30% seen once.

Sequencing was performed on lung tumor tissue. This clonotype was obtained from a woman aged 45-59 years with non-small cell lung cancer. This chain uses TRBV30 with TRBJ2-2; 9 nucleotides line up with TRBD1. The CDR3 loop reads CAWSVRGQGYTGELFF. In nucleotides, the CDR3 is TGTGCCTGGAGTGTAAGGGGACAGGGCTACACCGGGGAGCTGTTTTTT. The entire variable domain, with the rest obtained from reference TRBV30 and TRBJ2-2, is as follows: SQTIHQWPATLVQPVGSPLSLECTVEGTSNPNLYWYRQAAGRGLQLLFYSVGIGQISSEVPQNLSASRPQDRQFILSSKKLLLSDSGFYLCAWSVRGQGYTGELFFGEGSRLTVL.